What follows are 21 T cell receptor beta chains derived from one specimen sequenced in a study of blood T cell repertoires in COVID-19 (TCRdb year 2020). Receptors were amplified or captured by the immunoSEQ multiplex PCR assay. TCRdb limited this immuneACCESS table to in-frame rearrangements with V and J called. A share of clones is missing; checked studies link under half to unresolved V genes, and the rest is unexplained. The sample profile shows about 350,000 clones; around nine tenths of them were found once. The top ten constitute around 7.9% of the sample. The material sequenced was peripheral blood. These receptors all stem from a woman in her sixties or seventies with COVID-19, enrolled during active disease.

This clone turned up a few times. The J gene is TRBJ1-6, the V gene TRBV7-2, with a possible D match to TRBD1 (5 bases). Trimming left V 5 bases short and J 4 bases short, with 18 bases between. This CDR3 has 17 amino acids. The germline V gene has CDR1 SGHTA and CDR2 FQGNSA. CDR3 protein: CASSADPPGFYNSPLHF. The CDR3 nucleotides are TGTGCCAGCAGCGCCGACCCGCCAGGGTTTTATAATTCACCCCTCCACTTT.

The chain uses TRBV9 and TRBJ2-1; 8 nucleotides line up with TRBD1. The germline V gene has CDR1 SGDLS and CDR2 YYNGEE. CDR3 length: 16 residues. V lost 3 bases, J lost 0 bases, and 5 bases stayed unmatched. In DNA form, the CDR3 reads TGTGCCAGCAGCGGAGCGGACAGGGACTCCTACAATGAGCAGTTCTTC. Translating gives CASSGADRDSYNEQFF.

The genes are TRBV5-6 and TRBJ2-5; D not certain. With 3 bases removed from V and 3 bases from J, the gap between germline ends came to 3 bases. Per germline, CDR1 SGHDT and CDR2 YYEEEE. The CDR3 has 11 residues. The CDR3 sequence: CASSSKETQYF. CDR3 sequence (DNA): TGTGCCAGCAGCTCAAAAGAGACCCAGTACTTC. The whole variable domain, remainder taken from reference TRBV5-6 and TRBJ2-5, is DAGVTQSPTHLIKTRGQQVTLRCSPKSGHDTVSWYQQALGQGPQFIFQYYEEEERQRGNFPDRFSGHQFPNYSSELNVNALLLGDSALYLCASSSKETQYFGPGTRLLVL.

The rearrangement uses TRBV7-9 and TRBJ1-5; 7 bases match TRBD1. After removal of 4 bases from V and 5 bases from J, the junction contained 8 bases not matched to a gene. This CDR3 spans 15 amino acids. The germline gives CDR1 SEHNR, CDR2 FQNEAQ (reference sequence). The CDR3 sequence: CASSSSTGFDQPQHF. CDR3 sequence (DNA): TGTGCCAGCAGCTCTTCGACAGGGTTCGATCAGCCCCAGCATTTT.

The J gene is TRBJ2-2, the V gene TRBV19, with 8 positions matching TRBD1. Germline lookup yields CDR1 LNHDA and CDR2 SQIVND (reference sequence). CDR3 length equals 15 residues. V lost 6 bases, J lost 7 bases, and 10 bases stayed unmatched. CDR3 region: CASRSRTGIIGELFF. CDR3 bases: TGTGCCAGTAGGTCCAGGACAGGGATTATCGGGGAGCTGTTTTTT.

A few counts support this clone. The chain recombines TRBV14 with TRBJ1-1, with 8 bases aligning to TRBD1. The CDR3 spans 13 residues. The germline V gene has CDR1 SGHDN and CDR2 FVKESK. J was trimmed by 9 bases and V by 4 bases; bases with no gene match: 7. CDR3 sequence (DNA): TGTGCCAGCAGCCCAGCGGGACAGGCTAAAGCTTTCTTT. Protein: CASSPAGQAKAFF.

The chain carries TRBV5-4 and TRBJ2-7; 7 bases are a match to TRBD1. CDR1 and CDR2 (germline): SGHNT, YYREEE (reference sequence). This CDR3 contains 16 residues. The V segment lost 0 bases and the J segment 3 bases; nucleotides outside the gene matches: 9. The CDR3 sequence: CASSLAGGTALYEQYF. The CDR3 nucleotides read TGTGCCAGCAGCTTGGCCGGTGGGACAGCCCTCTACGAGCAGTACTTC.

The V and J genes are TRBV10-3 and TRBJ1-5; 10 nucleotides line up with TRBD1. V lost 6 bases to trimming and J lost 7 bases; unmatched junction nucleotides: 6. The germline V gene has CDR1 ENHRY and CDR2 SYGVKD. CDR3 length: 14 amino acids. For the CDR3, the DNA is TGTGCCATCAGCCGGGACAGGGGCGACCAGCCCCAGCATTTT. Translating gives CAISRDRGDQPQHF.

The chain joins TRBV19 to TRBJ2-5, with D perhaps matching TRBD2 (5 bases). V lost 3 bases, J lost 2 bases, and 16 bases lay in between. From germline, CDR1 is LNHDA and CDR2 SQIVND (reference sequence). The CDR3 has 16 residues. The CDR3 sequence: CASSMVLGGFQETQYF. The CDR3, as DNA: TGTGCCAGTAGTATGGTGTTGGGCGGGTTTCAAGAGACCCAGTACTTC.

The chain combines TRBV4-1 with TRBJ2-3; D is perhaps TRBD2 (7 bases). V was trimmed by 0 bases and J by 3 bases, leaving 19 bases between them. The CDR3 loop spans 18 amino acids. CDR1 and CDR2 (germline): MGHRA, YSYEKL. The CDR3 DNA sequence: TGCGCCAGCAGCCAAGATAGGGGGGGGGCCAAATCGACAGATACGCAGTATTTT. Its translation: CASSQDRGGAKSTDTQYF.

The chain carries TRBV11-2 and TRBJ2-7; 7 positions match TRBD2. The trim removed 5 bases at V and 6 bases at J, leaving 7 bases unmatched. The CDR3 is made up of 13 amino acids. Germline CDR1 is SGHAT and CDR2 is FQNNGV. As DNA, the CDR3 is TGTGCCAGCAGCCGTGGGGGAGGGCCCGAGCAGTACTTC. Its protein product is CASSRGGGPEQYF.

The chain couples TRBV12-3 or TRBV12-4 to TRBJ2-7; 7 nucleotides line up with TRBD1. The CDR3 totals 13 residues. V was pared by 5 bases and J by 5 bases, with 6 bases of the junction left unmatched. DNA of the CDR3: TGTGCCAGCAGTAACAGGGGTATCCACGAGCAGTACTTC. It is translated as CASSNRGIHEQYF.

This clone has just one count. The V and J genes are TRBV4-3 and TRBJ2-3; 12 bases are a match to TRBD2. Germline values: CDR1 LGHNA, CDR2 YSLEER. The CDR3 covers 16 residues. V lost 4 bases and J lost 2; bases outside the gene matches: 4. DNA for the CDR3: TGCGCCAGCAGCCCAGGACTAGCGGGACCCACAGATACGCAGTATTTT. Translating gives CASSPGLAGPTDTQYF.

The rearrangement joins TRBV2 to TRBJ1-2; 7 positions agree with TRBD1. CDR3 length: 14 amino acids. Germline CDR1 reads SNHLY; CDR2 reads FYNNEI. V lost 6 bases and J lost 2; bases outside the gene matches: 6. DNA for the CDR3: TGTGCCAGCAGCAGACAGGGCCAGAACTATGGCTACACCTTC. It encodes CASSRQGQNYGYTF.

The CDR3 DNA sequence: TGTGCCAGCAGTTTATATCCCGCCCCAGGGGTAAAGTATGGCTACACCTTC. Encoded protein: CASSLYPAPGVKYGYTF. V and J are TRBV28 and TRBJ1-2; D possibly corresponds to TRBD1 (6 bases). The CDR3 has 17 residues. CDR1 and CDR2 from the germline V gene are MDHEN and SYDVKM. The ends were cut back, 1 base at V and 5 bases at J, with 20 bases in the middle.

The V call is TRBV5-4, the J call TRBJ1-1; D is unclear. The CDR3 contains 14 residues. Germline CDR1 and CDR2: SGHNT and YYREEE (reference sequence). V lost 0 bases to trimming and J lost 5 bases, with 11 bases between them. The CDR3 region is CASSLAGRGTEAFF. The CDR3 DNA sequence: TGTGCCAGCAGCTTGGCTGGGCGTGGGACTGAAGCTTTCTTT.

The V and J genes are TRBV29-1 and TRBJ2-3, with 7 bases fitting TRBD2. Trimming at V came to 5 bases and at J to 2 bases, leaving 7 bases not matched to a gene. Germline CDR1 SQVTM, CDR2 ANQGSEA. The CDR3 has 14 residues. The CDR3 coding sequence is TGCAGCGTTCTGACTAGCCTGAACACAGATACGCAGTATTTT. Translated: CSVLTSLNTDTQYF.

The chain has TRBV6-5 and TRBJ1-5; D call uncertain. CDR1 is MNHEY, CDR2 SVGAGI, per germline. Trimming cost V 0 bases and J 2 bases, with 8 bases left between them. CDR3 length equals 15 residues. CDR3 in amino acids: CASSYSTQGNQPQHF. The CDR3 DNA follows: TGTGCCAGCAGTTACTCGACGCAGGGCAATCAGCCCCAGCATTTT.

V and J are TRBV12-3 or TRBV12-4 and TRBJ1-2; 7 bases agree with TRBD1. The trim removed 5 bases at V and 5 bases at J, leaving 5 bases unmatched. There are 13 residues in the CDR3. CDR3 nucleotides: TGTGCCAGCAGTGACCACAGGGGATATGGCTACACCTTC. It specifies CASSDHRGYGYTF.

The chain joins TRBV5-6 to TRBJ1-2; D gene ambiguous. Looked up from germline, CDR1 is SGHDT and CDR2 is YYEEEE. V was trimmed by 0 bases and J by 1 base, leaving 10 bases between them. CDR3 length equals 15 residues. CDR3 sequence: CASSLAWGDNYGYTF. The CDR3 DNA follows: TGTGCCAGCAGCTTGGCCTGGGGAGATAACTATGGCTACACCTTC.

The chain is built from TRBV5-6 and TRBJ1-2, with 7 positions matching TRBD1. Per the germline V gene, CDR1 is SGHDT and CDR2 is YYEEEE. This CDR3 comprises 16 residues. V lost 4 bases to trimming and J lost 4 bases; unmatched junction nucleotides: 13. The CDR3 is CASSQSRTGFPYGYTF. As DNA, the CDR3 is TGTGCCAGCAGCCAAAGCCGGACAGGATTCCCCTATGGCTACACCTTC.